The T cell receptor (beta chain) under discussion was sequenced for a study of memory CD4+ T cells and cytomegalovirus serostatus. Study context: Healthy Belgian adult donors included about nine CMV-positive and some 24 CMV-negative people.

Only in-frame clones appear in the TCRdb table, and some are missing; sequencing was by immunoSEQ multiplex PCR. The sample records about 96,000 clones, roughly 80% being singletons. The germline CDR1 and CDR2 sequences are MRHNA and SNTAGT. V gave up 0 bases and J gave up 8 bases, with 8 bases separating them. CDR3 length: 13 residues. Study-level findings and limits: The CMV-associated TCR signature appears largely within the CD4+ memory repertoire. A US-trained random forest predicted CMV serostatus with median AUC about 0.92.

Single viable CD3+CD4+CD8-CD45RO+ cells were sorted as the memory CD4+ T cells. Total CD4+ T cells were enriched by CD4 positive selection. As concerns this clone: Its antigen remains unknown.

Sequencing was performed on memory CD4+ T cells from blood. This chain links TRBV6-4 with TRBJ2-1, with D hard to call. The TCR was taken from an adult in good health and CMV-seropositive. DNA of the CDR3: TGTGCCAGCAGTGACTCTGGTCGCGATGAGCAGTTCTTC. Its translation: CASSDSGRDEQFF.